Listed here are 22 T cell receptor beta chains from one sample, sequenced in a study of T-cell memory formation after mild COVID-19. Each CDR3 protein is one row after TCRdb ran MiXCR on the 5' RACE reads. Of hundreds of thousands of distinct CDR3 sequences in the sample, 18% were seen once. Material: PBMCs or a T cell subset sorted from them (not recorded which). The receptors derive from a young man who had mild COVID-19 (a few samples of this study predate the infection). Cell type and time point are not known.

This clonotype has just a few counts. J is TRBJ2-7 and V is TRBV29-1, with 7 bases aligning to TRBD1. The V gene end was trimmed by 6 bases and the J gene end by 5 bases; junction bases not matched to a gene: 16. The CDR3 is 15 amino acids. Germline CDR1 reads SQVTM; CDR2 reads ANQGSEA. The CDR3 nucleotides read TGCAGCGTCCAAAGGGGGCTAGGGGTTTTTGACGAGCAGTACTTC. Translated, it gives CSVQRGLGVFDEQYF.

The sample holds a few counts of this clonotype. The V call is TRBV28, the J call TRBJ2-3; D is uncertain. The CDR3 loop spans 17 amino acids. V lost 3 bases and J 0 bases, leaving 16 bases between the germline ends. The germline V gene has CDR1 MDHEN and CDR2 SYDVKM. The chain's CDR3 is CASSFPTRRLSTDTQYF. Written as DNA, the CDR3 is TGTGCCAGCAGTTTCCCGACACGCCGCCTCAGCACAGATACGCAGTATTTT. The full variable domain, its missing parts supplied by reference TRBV28 and TRBJ2-3, is DVKVTQSSRYLVKRTGEKVFLECVQDMDHENMFWYRQDPGLGLRLIYFSYDVKMKEKGDIPEGYSVSREKKERFSLILESASTNQTSMYLCASSFPTRRLSTDTQYFGPGTRLTVL.

V and J are TRBV4-1 and TRBJ1-4; a weak D match, TRBD1 (5 bases). This CDR3 has 15 residues. Germline-derived CDR1 and CDR2 are MGHRA and YSYEKL. V was trimmed by 3 bases and J by 4 bases, leaving 12 bases between them. DNA of the CDR3: TGCGCCAGCAGCCAGGGACGGGGGAATAATGAAAAACTGTTTTTT. It translates to CASSQGRGNNEKLFF.

The chain recombines TRBV7-2 with TRBJ2-5; 8 bases line up with TRBD2. CDR3 length equals 16 residues. CDR1 and CDR2 (germline): SGHTA, FQGNSA. V shed 5 bases and J 2 bases; nucleotides not matched to a gene: 10. CDR3 coding DNA: TGTGCCAGCAGCCGCCCCGGAGTAGCGGGGCAAGAGACCCAGTACTTC. It is translated as CASSRPGVAGQETQYF.

The chain is built from TRBV20-1 and TRBJ2-3, with D possibly TRBD2 on 5 matching bases. CDR3 size: 15 residues. V shed 0 bases and J shed 3 bases, with 13 bases lying between them. Germline CDR1 reads DFQATT; CDR2 reads SNEGSKA (reference sequence). This chain's CDR3 is CSARETTVGTDTQYF. The CDR3 coding sequence is TGCAGTGCTAGAGAGACTACCGTTGGGACAGATACGCAGTATTTT.

This clonotype was seen more than once but under ten times. This chain joins TRBV7-3 and TRBJ1-1; D is unclear. Germline V gives CDR1 SGHTA, CDR2 FQGTGA. This CDR3 spans 12 amino acids. Trimming shortened V by 5 bases and J by 7 bases, and 11 bases separated the two germline ends. Written as DNA, the CDR3 is TGTGCCAGCAGCCTGGGGATGGGTGAAGCTTTCTTT. Translation: CASSLGMGEAFF.

The genes are TRBV7-8 and TRBJ2-3; D is ambiguous. V was clipped by 2 bases and J by 3 bases, with 12 bases between them. From germline, CDR1 is SGHVS and CDR2 FQNEAQ. The CDR3 contains 15 residues. The CDR3 is CASSLKRVVTDTQYF. The CDR3 DNA reads as TGTGCCAGCAGCTTAAAGCGAGTGGTGACAGATACGCAGTATTTT.

V and J are TRBV5-5 and TRBJ2-7, with D unclear. V lost 2 bases and J 2 bases, leaving 8 bases between the germline ends. The CDR3 has 13 amino acids. The germline gives CDR1 SGHKS, CDR2 YYEKEE (reference sequence). Here the CDR3 reads CASSFYSTYEQYV. The CDR3 DNA follows: TGTGCCAGCAGCTTCTACTCTACCTACGAGCAGTACGTC.

The gene calls are TRBV10-2 and TRBJ2-7; the match to TRBD2 covers 7 bases. Germline values: CDR1 WSHSY, CDR2 SAAADI. This CDR3 has 14 residues. V lost 5 bases, J lost 3 bases, and 7 bases stayed unmatched. The DNA of the CDR3 is TGCGCCAGCAGTAGACTAGCCCGAAACTACGAGCAGTACTTC. It translates to CASSRLARNYEQYF.

The V and J genes are TRBV2 and TRBJ1-2; TRBD1 might be the D (5 bases). The germline CDR1 and CDR2 sequences are SNHLY and FYNNEI. V lost 4 bases to trimming and J lost 4 bases, with 10 bases between them. The CDR3 spans 13 residues. The DNA for the CDR3 is TGTGCCAGCAGTGTGGGACCAGGCTATGGCTACACCTTC. Its protein is CASSVGPGYGYTF.

Only a few counts were recorded for this clonotype. This chain links TRBV4-1 with TRBJ2-7; TRBD2 is a possible D gene (6 bases). Per germline, CDR1 MGHRA and CDR2 YSYEKL. The CDR3 extends over 16 amino acids. Trimming removed 3 bases at V and 4 bases at J, with 19 bases between. DNA of the CDR3: TGCGCCAGCAGCCATCCTGACCGGAGGGATGGGTACGAGCAGTACTTC. It translates to CASSHPDRRDGYEQYF.

This clonotype was seen repeatedly, ten times or more. This chain joins TRBV27 and TRBJ2-2; D unclear. The germline V and J ends were trimmed by 1 base and 5 bases, with 2 bases remaining between them. Germline V gene sequence: CDR1 MNHEY, CDR2 SMNVEV (reference sequence). The CDR3 consists of 12 residues. CDR3 residues: CASSLLTGELFF. CDR3 nucleotide sequence: TGTGCCAGCAGTTTATTGACCGGGGAGCTGTTTTTT.

In this sample, this clonotype turned up a few times. Given a much more abundant clone one base away, this may be a read error. The chain combines TRBV6-2 or TRBV6-3 with TRBJ1-5; D ambiguous. The CDR3 consists of 12 residues. The germline V and J ends were trimmed by 5 bases and 0 bases, with 2 bases remaining between them. Germline CDR1 reads MNHEY; CDR2 reads SVGEGT. CDR3 region: CASSVSNQPQHF. The CDR3 DNA sequence: TGTGCCAGCAGTGTTAGCAATCAGCCCCAGCATTTT.

This clonotype was seen a few times. CDR3 coding DNA: TGTGCCAGCAGTTTAGAGGTTAATTCACCCCTCCACTTT. Its translation is CASSLEVNSPLHF. The rearrangement uses TRBV12-3 or TRBV12-4 and TRBJ1-6; D remains ambiguous. The CDR3 sequence is 13 residues long. Trimming took off 1 base at V and 6 bases at J, with 4 bases between the two ends.

This chain joins TRBV7-2 and TRBJ2-3; D possibly corresponds to TRBD2 (7 bases). The CDR3 covers 18 residues. Germline V CDR1 and CDR2: SGHTA, FQGNSA. V lost 3 bases and J 0 bases, leaving 19 bases between the germline ends. The CDR3 nucleotides are TGTGCCAGCAGCTTCCCCGTCGGGGGGCGAAGTAGCACAGATACGCAGTATTTT. Residues: CASSFPVGGRSSTDTQYF.

A few counts support this clonotype. The genes are TRBV7-9 and TRBJ1-1; no firm D call. V was shortened by 5 bases and J by 6 bases, with 13 bases between the two germline ends. Germline V gives CDR1 SEHNR, CDR2 FQNEAQ (reference sequence). This CDR3 spans 13 amino acids. CDR3 sequence reads: CASSQAILPEAFF. CDR3 sequence (DNA): TGTGCCAGCAGCCAAGCGATCTTGCCTGAAGCTTTCTTT.

V is TRBV6-6 and J is TRBJ2-3, with D possibly matching TRBD2 (6 bases). CDR3 size: 14 residues. The germline V gene encodes CDR1 MNHNY and CDR2 SVGAGI (reference sequence). Trimming took 6 bases from V and 2 from J, leaving 12 bases between them. Here the CDR3 reads CASRTRPLTDTQYF. CDR3 nucleotide sequence: TGTGCCAGCAGGACTAGACCGCTCACAGATACGCAGTATTTT.

The chain has TRBV7-2 and TRBJ1-6; no definite D call. Germline V lookup: CDR1 SGHTA, CDR2 FQGNSA. This CDR3 comprises 17 residues. V was clipped by 1 base and J by 6 bases, with 16 bases between them. The DNA for the CDR3 is TGTGCCAGCAGCTTAGATGAATCCCCCAGGCGTAATTCACCCCTCCACTTT. It is translated as CASSLDESPRRNSPLHF. The complete variable domain, with remaining parts taken from reference TRBV7-2 and TRBJ1-6, reads GAGVSQSPSNKVTEKGKDVELRCDPISGHTALYWYRQSLGQGLEFLIYFQGNSAPDKSGLPSDRFSAERTGGSVSTLTIQRTQQEDSAVYLCASSLDESPRRNSPLHFGNGTRLTVT.

This clonotype was seen many times. J is TRBJ2-3 and V is TRBV5-1; 15 positions agree with TRBD2. Germline lookup yields CDR1 SGHRS and CDR2 YFSETQ. V was pared by 1 base and J by 5 bases, with 8 bases of the junction left unmatched. The CDR3 runs 18 residues. CDR3 DNA sequence: TGCGCCAGCAGCTTGAGGGGACTAGCGGGGGGCCTGCAAGATACGCAGTATTTT. The encoded protein is CASSLRGLAGGLQDTQYF.

V gene TRBV6-5 combines with J gene TRBJ1-4; D may be TRBD1 (5 bases). The CDR3 runs 13 residues. V gave up 6 bases and J gave up 8 bases, with 13 bases separating them. The V gene's germline CDR1 is MNHEY and CDR2 SVGAGI. The CDR3 DNA reads TGTGCCAGCAGAGACGGCGGGGGAGAAAAACTGTTTTTT. It translates to CASRDGGGEKLFF.

The genes are TRBV9 and TRBJ2-2, with D hard to call. CDR1 SGDLS and CDR2 YYNGEE come from the germline V gene. CDR3 length: 15 residues. Trimming removed 4 bases from V and 2 bases from J, with 12 bases in between. The CDR3 bases are TGTGCCAGCAGCCCCCGACACTTAAACACCGGGGAGCTGTTTTTT. This sequence encodes CASSPRHLNTGELFF.

This clonotype has more than one count but fewer than ten. The genes are TRBV20-1 and TRBJ1-2, with a tentative D call TRBD1 (5 bases). The CDR3 covers 13 residues. Trimming took 0 bases from V and 5 from J, leaving 10 bases between them. CDR1 is DFQATT, CDR2 SNEGSKA, per germline (reference sequence). The CDR3, as DNA: TGCAGTGCTAGAGAAACGTGGGGGTATGGCTACACCTTC. This translates into CSARETWGYGYTF.